This TCR beta chain was retrieved from a study of control samples from healthy donors and cancer patients. Measured with immunoSEQ multiplex PCR; TCRdb has only the in-frame clones, and not every one. The repertoire includes 120,000 or so clones, over 85% of them detected once, and 3.6% sits in the top ten. This clone was counted once. Germline loops: CDR1 MNHEY, CDR2 SMNVEV (reference sequence). CDR3 length: 18 amino acids. Trimming left V 2 bases short and J 8 bases short, with 25 bases between. Specimen: blood. The V and J genes are TRBV27 and TRBJ1-5; D is unresolved. The TCR originated in a man aged 30 to 45 in good health. The CDR3 reads CASSLAGISYTADEPQHF. The CDR3 nucleotides read TGTGCCAGCAGTTTAGCTGGGATAAGCTATACAGCCGATGAGCCCCAGCATTTT.